This T cell receptor (beta chain) was documented in a study of shared clonotypes between healthy human individuals. Overall study context: Each donor had three CD4 naive, three CD4 memory, two CD8 naive and one CD8 memory plate.

Germline trimming cut 0 bases from V and 4 bases from J; bases unmatched to any gene: 6. The CDR3 sequence is 16 residues long. Germline loops: CDR1 SGDLS, CDR2 YYNGEE. Details on this clone: Its target is unknown.

Selected positively for CCR7 and CD45RO-negative, naive CD8 cells excluded terminally differentiated effector memory CD45RA+ cells. Regarding the study as a whole: A handful of donors showed sharing of about 4.8% of naive CD4 clonotypes. The four-donor shared clonotypes exceeded non-shared clonotypes in generation probability, with non-shared ones scoring lower.

Profiled with immunoSEQ multiplex PCR; TCRdb holds only in-frame clones, not every one. Of about 1,800,000 clones in the sample, around 96% were seen once. Sequences were obtained from naive CD8+ T cells sorted from blood. The receptor was isolated from a young man in good health. The rearrangement joins TRBV9 to TRBJ2-1; 8 bases map to TRBD1. The CDR3 DNA is TGTGCCAGCAGCGTAGGGACAGGGAAGGAGTACAATGAGCAGTTCTTC. It specifies CASSVGTGKEYNEQFF. The full variable domain, rest sourced from reference TRBV9 and TRBJ2-1, is DSGVTQTPKHLITATGQRVTLRCSPRSGDLSVYWYQQSLDQGLQFLIQYYNGEERAKGNILERFSAQQFPDLHSELNLSSLELGDSALYFCASSVGTGKEYNEQFFGPGTRLTVL.